The 23 T cell receptor beta chains reported below all come from one sample, sequenced in a study of blood T cells in healthy people across ages. Together with a sample-barcoded 5' primer, a J-beta primer mix was included in a second PCR lasting about 7 to 11 cycles. TCRdb redid the calling of the 5' RACE reads with MiXCR, one entry per CDR3 protein. The sample has about 580,000 distinct CDR3 sequences; more than 45% are singletons. Input material: blood. The receptor set was obtained from an elderly man in good health.

This clonotype was counted only a few times. The chain recombines TRBV20-1 with TRBJ2-1, with 10 bases that match TRBD2. V lost 6 bases, J lost 7 bases, and 6 bases stayed unmatched. The V gene's germline CDR1 is DFQATT and CDR2 SNEGSKA (reference sequence). CDR3 length equals 13 residues. The CDR3, as DNA: TGCAGTGCCCCGGCTAGCGGGAGAAATGAGCAGTTCTTC. It translates to CSAPASGRNEQFF.

The chain combines TRBV6-2 or TRBV6-3 with TRBJ2-7, with a possible D match to TRBD1 (5 bases). In germline, CDR1 is MNHEY, CDR2 SVGEGT. V was cut by 0 bases and J by 5 bases, with 17 bases left in between. The CDR3 is 16 amino acids. This CDR3 reads CASSYSSSTGSDEQYF. The CDR3 DNA reads TGTGCCAGCAGTTACTCTAGTAGCACAGGATCCGACGAGCAGTACTTC.

This clonotype was counted only a few times. The chain uses TRBV7-2 and TRBJ2-7; no definite D call. Looked up from germline, CDR1 is SGHTA and CDR2 is FQGNSA. Trimming pared 6 bases from V and 7 bases from J, leaving 10 bases between. This CDR3 is 11 amino acids long. DNA for the CDR3: TGTGCCAGCAGACTCCTGGCTGAGCAGTACTTC. This sequence encodes CASRLLAEQYF.

This clonotype was counted at least ten times. As DNA, the CDR3 is TGCGCCAGCAGGGACAACCACGAGCAGTACTTC. Protein product: CASRDNHEQYF. The chain joins TRBV5-1 to TRBJ2-7; tentatively, D is TRBD1 (5 bases). Trimming took 5 bases from V and 5 from J, leaving 8 bases between them. In germline, CDR1 is SGHRS, CDR2 YFSETQ. This CDR3 contains 11 residues.

The V gene is TRBV9, the J gene TRBJ2-7; TRBD1 is a possible D gene (6 bases). This CDR3 has 15 amino acids. V dropped 4 bases and J dropped 2 bases, with 16 bases sitting between them. Germline values: CDR1 SGDLS, CDR2 YYNGEE. CDR3 amino acids: CASSPQPTGTYEQYF. The CDR3 nucleotides are TGTGCCAGCAGCCCCCAGCCCACAGGGACCTACGAGCAGTACTTC.

The chain has TRBV6-6 and TRBJ2-7; 8 bases agree with TRBD1. Germline-derived CDR1 and CDR2 are MNHNY and SVGAGI (reference sequence). The CDR3 covers 15 residues. With V trimmed by 8 bases and J by 1 base, 10 bases remained unmatched. The CDR3 region has the DNA TGTGCCAGCGGGGGCCACGACAGGGGATCCTACGAGCAGTACTTC. Its protein is CASGGHDRGSYEQYF.

The chain has TRBV20-1 and TRBJ2-6; weak D call: TRBD1 (6 bases). Between the trimmed V and J ends, which lost 6 bases and 0 bases, there was a span of 12 bases. The germline V gene has CDR1 DFQATT and CDR2 SNEGSKA (reference sequence). The CDR3 totals 15 residues. The CDR3 DNA is TGCAGTGCCGGACAGTACAACTCTGGGGCCAACGTCCTGACTTTC. It is translated as CSAGQYNSGANVLTF.

This clonotype was detected only once. The chain carries TRBV6-6 and TRBJ1-5, with D possibly TRBD1 on 6 matching bases. Germline CDR1 and CDR2: MNHNY and SVGAGI (reference sequence). V was clipped by 5 bases and J by 4 bases, with 12 bases between them. There are 14 residues in the CDR3. CDR3 sequence (DNA): TGTGCCAGCAGTGTAGACAGGTCGAATCAGCCCCAGCATTTT. Translated: CASSVDRSNQPQHF.

This clonotype is a singleton in its sample. V usage is TRBV27 and J usage is TRBJ1-2, with D possibly TRBD1 on 5 matching bases. The CDR3 has 13 residues. Germline loops: CDR1 MNHEY, CDR2 SMNVEV (reference sequence). V lost 9 bases to trimming and J lost 7 bases, with 18 bases between them. The CDR3 DNA sequence: TGTGCCAGTTCCCTTAGGGGTGAGGTTGGCTACACCTTC. Residues: CASSLRGEVGYTF.

The chain recombines TRBV29-1 with TRBJ2-7; 9 nucleotides align to TRBD1. Matching the DNA end better, TRBJ2-5 makes the J call doubtful. Germline CDR1 SQVTM, CDR2 ANQGSEA. The CDR3 sequence is 13 residues long. The CDR3 coding sequence is TGCAGCGTAGACAGGGGGTCGGGAGAGACCCAGTACTTC. Amino acid sequence: CSVDRGSGETQYF.

There are a few counts of this clonotype. The rearrangement joins TRBV11-2 to TRBJ2-5, with D possibly matching TRBD2 (6 bases). Trimming left V 2 bases short and J 5 bases short, with 21 bases between. The CDR3 sequence is 17 residues long. CDR1 SGHAT and CDR2 FQNNGV come from the germline V gene. The CDR3, as DNA: TGTGCCAGCAGCTTAATTATGGCTACGCGGGAATGGGAGACCCAGTACTTC. It specifies CASSLIMATREWETQYF.

The V gene is TRBV12-3 or TRBV12-4, the J gene TRBJ1-5; D is uncertain. The V and J ends lost 6 bases and 9 bases respectively, with 12 bases between them. The CDR3 runs to 12 residues. This CDR3 is CASRPTTGPQHF. CDR3 DNA: TGTGCCAGCAGACCCACGACCGGGCCCCAGCATTTT.

Only a few counts were recorded for this clonotype. The chain uses TRBV27 and TRBJ2-1; 12 bases align to TRBD2. The J segment lost 9 bases and the V segment lost 4 bases, leaving 7 bases of the junction unmatched. This CDR3 comprises 15 residues. Germline CDR1 and CDR2: MNHEY and SMNVEV (reference sequence). The CDR3 coding sequence is TGTGCCAGCAGTTCGCGACTAGCGGGAGAGGGTGAGCAGTTCTTC. It specifies CASSSRLAGEGEQFF.

The rearrangement links TRBV4-2 to TRBJ2-5; D possibly corresponds to TRBD1 (6 bases). The germline V gene has CDR1 LGHNA and CDR2 YNFKEQ. CDR3 length equals 21 residues. V shed 2 bases and J shed 11 bases, with 39 bases lying between them. CDR3 nucleotides: TGTGCCAGCAGCCAAATTTCGTTGGTAGGGGGTCGACGGAACTTTTACAATGAGCAGTACTTC. This translates into CASSQISLVGGRRNFYNEQYF.

Many counts were recorded for this clonotype. The rearrangement links TRBV6-5 to TRBJ2-7; 10 nucleotides agree with TRBD1. The germline V gene encodes CDR1 MNHEY and CDR2 SVGAGI. V dropped 5 bases and J dropped 0; count of bases not matched to a gene: 4. The CDR3 has 15 residues. Here the CDR3 DNA reads TGTGCCAGCAGTCGGGGACAGGGGAGCTCCTACGAGCAGTACTTC. It is translated as CASSRGQGSSYEQYF.

This clonotype was counted between two and nine times. The J gene is TRBJ2-3, the V gene TRBV28; TRBD2 is a possible D gene (6 bases). This CDR3 is built from 15 residues. Looked up from germline, CDR1 is MDHEN and CDR2 is SYDVKM. The V and J ends lost 6 bases and 1 base respectively, with 14 bases between them. CDR3 bases: TGTGCCAGCAGGAGACTAGTGGGGGGCACAGATACGCAGTATTTT. It yields the protein CASRRLVGGTDTQYF.

This rearrangement joins TRBV9 to TRBJ1-1; D is ambiguous. Germline V gives CDR1 SGDLS, CDR2 YYNGEE. Trimming shortened V by 4 bases and J by 3 bases, and 13 bases separated the two germline ends. The length of the CDR3 is 14 residues. CDR3 loop: CASSLLSTDTEAFF. The CDR3 DNA sequence: TGTGCCAGCAGCCTGCTGTCTACAGACACTGAAGCTTTCTTT.

CDR3 coding DNA: TGTGCCAGCAGTGCCCGGAGTCTTTATGGCTACACCTTC. Residues: CASSARSLYGYTF. This chain links TRBV2 with TRBJ1-2; D is unresolved. Germline V gene data show CDR1 as SNHLY and CDR2 as FYNNEI. Trimming pared 4 bases from V and 5 bases from J, leaving 11 bases between. This CDR3 contains 13 residues.

The chain has TRBV20-1 and TRBJ1-5; 8 bases match TRBD1. This CDR3 region has 15 residues. Germline CDR1 reads DFQATT; CDR2 reads SNEGSKA (reference sequence). Unmatched junction bases numbered 8, after V lost 2 bases and J lost 5 bases. The CDR3 spells CSARNPDRGDQPQHF. CDR3 sequence (DNA): TGCAGTGCTAGAAATCCCGACAGGGGAGATCAGCCCCAGCATTTT.

In nucleotides, the CDR3 is TGTGCCAGCAGTTACTCGAGCGGGGGGGCTGCCGGGGAGCTGTTTTTT. Its protein product is CASSYSSGGAAGELFF. The chain employs TRBV6-6 and TRBJ2-2; the match to TRBD2 covers 10 bases. V gave up 0 bases and J gave up 6 bases; unmatched junction bases: 4. Germline loops: CDR1 MNHNY, CDR2 SVGAGI (reference sequence). This CDR3 comprises 16 residues.

This clonotype has just a few counts. CDR3 in DNA: TGTGCCAGCAGCAACAGACCCGCGAGAGGGGAGACCCAGTACTTC. Protein product: CASSNRPARGETQYF. The chain employs TRBV7-9 and TRBJ2-5; possibly TRBD2 for D (5 bases). Trimming took 5 bases from V and 5 from J, leaving 18 bases between them. CDR3 length: 15 amino acids. CDR1 is SEHNR, CDR2 FQNEAQ, per germline (reference sequence). Complete variable domain (other parts from reference TRBV7-9 and TRBJ2-5): DTGVSQNPRHKITKRGQNVTFRCDPISEHNRLYWYRQTLGQGPEFLTYFQNEAQLEKSRLLSDRFSAERPKGSFSTLEIQRTEQGDSAMYLCASSNRPARGETQYFGPGTRLLVL.

The chain links TRBV24-1 to TRBJ2-4; 7 bases agree with TRBD1. V trimming: 2 bases; J trimming: 3 bases; junction bases outside the gene matches: 3. The CDR3 length is 15 residues. Per the germline V gene, CDR1 is KGHDR and CDR2 is SFDVKD. The CDR3 loop is CATSDSRDSKNIQYF. DNA for the CDR3: TGTGCCACCAGTGATTCCCGGGACAGCAAAAACATTCAGTACTTC.

The chain recombines TRBV28 with TRBJ2-5; TRBD1 or TRBD2 may be the D gene (5 bases each). The CDR3 contains 14 residues. The germline gives CDR1 MDHEN, CDR2 SYDVKM. V was cut by 3 bases and J by 7 bases, with 15 bases left in between. In DNA form, the CDR3 reads TGTGCCAGCAGTTTTACAAGGGACGTGGGGACCCAGTACTTC. Translation: CASSFTRDVGTQYF.